This TCR beta chain is from a study of blood T cell repertoires in COVID-19. Study-level background: Material from acute and convalescent COVID-19 was sourced from the United States, Italy and Spain. The analysed material was cDNA or gDNA that came from T cells, B-cell-depleted T cells, or PBMCs.

This CDR3 is 13 amino acids long. The J segment lost 5 bases and the V segment lost 6 bases, leaving 4 bases of the junction unmatched. Germline lookup yields CDR1 MNHNY and CDR2 SVGAGI (reference sequence). Per the authors' pipeline: Amplification of reference gene primers was used by the study to estimate nucleated cell counts. Sequencing used immunoSEQ multiplex PCR; TCRdb keeps in-frame clones, though not all of them. V and J calls and clone size follow that table, whereas D and trimming were derived from the DNA. The sample has approximately 56,000 clones, about four fifths seen once. The receptor's source is a man aged 65 to 79 with active COVID-19. Material: peripheral blood. The chain has TRBV6-6 and TRBJ1-1; 9 nucleotides match TRBD1. CDR3 residues: CASRPQGATEAFF. CDR3 sequence (DNA): TGTGCCAGCAGGCCACAGGGGGCGACTGAAGCTTTCTTT.